This section outlines one TCR beta chain sequence together with its context. As processed by the authors: Estimation of nucleated cell counts relied on the amplification of reference gene primers. The repertoire was sequenced with immunoSEQ multiplex PCR; TCRdb's copy has only in-frame clones and lacks some. V and J calls and clone size are copied from that table; D and trimming were computed from the DNA. The sample consists of 100,000 to 150,000 clones, more than 75% of them appearing once. This sample stems from a study of blood T cell repertoires in COVID-19. Study background: Acute and convalescent COVID-19 samples came from the United States, Italy and Spain. PBMCs, B-cell-depleted T cells, or T cells provided the cDNA or gDNA that made up the material.

The CDR3 is 17 residues long. Input material: peripheral blood. The receptor comes from a man aged 45-60 years with acute or convalescent COVID-19. The V gene is TRBV21-1, the J gene TRBJ1-4. TRBV21-1 is given as a pseudogene. As DNA, the CDR3 is TGTGCCAGCAGCAAAAAGGGTCCTTCGGGGGGGGAAGAAAAACTGTTTTTT. It codes for CASSKKGPSGGEEKLFF.